One TCR beta chain is described in this entry. Profiled with immunoSEQ multiplex PCR; TCRdb holds only in-frame clones, not every one. The sample yields tens of thousands of clones, 84% seen once. These data are taken from a study of blood T cell repertoires in COVID-19. About the study: The origin of the acute and convalescent COVID-19 samples was the United States, Italy and Spain. T cells, B-cell-depleted T cells, or PBMCs supplied cDNA or gDNA.

The sample comprised peripheral blood. This receptor was identified in a man aged 70-80 years with acute or convalescent COVID-19.

Here the CDR3 reads CASRTGGMTEAFF. The CDR3 nucleotides are TGTGCCAGCAGGACAGGGGGCATGACTGAAGCTTTCTTT. The chain combines TRBV6-6 with TRBJ1-1; 10 positions match TRBD1. CDR3 length equals 13 residues. V was clipped by 6 bases and J by 5 bases; unmatched bases: 3. Germline CDR1 reads MNHNY; CDR2 reads SVGAGI (reference sequence).